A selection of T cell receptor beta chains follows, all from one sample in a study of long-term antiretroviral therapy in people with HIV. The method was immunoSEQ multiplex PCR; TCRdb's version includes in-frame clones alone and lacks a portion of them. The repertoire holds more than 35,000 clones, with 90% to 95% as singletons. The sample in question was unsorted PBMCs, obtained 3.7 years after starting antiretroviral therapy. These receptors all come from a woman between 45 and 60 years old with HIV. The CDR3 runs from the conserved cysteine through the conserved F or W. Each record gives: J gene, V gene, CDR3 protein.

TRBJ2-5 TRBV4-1 CASSQRGQGARETQYF
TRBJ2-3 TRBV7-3 CASSSLPGLATDTQYF
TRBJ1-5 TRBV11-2 CASSSAPGPQHF
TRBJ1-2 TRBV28 CASSSSGIGYTF
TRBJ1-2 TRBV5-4 CASSMEGGVYGYTF
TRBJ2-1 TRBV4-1 CASSQDLAGGPLNEQFF
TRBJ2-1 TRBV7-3 CASGGTGGYNEQFF
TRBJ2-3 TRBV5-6 CASSRPRVTDTQYF
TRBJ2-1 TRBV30 CAWSVTGNRFF
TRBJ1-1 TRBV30 CAWSQVGVEAFF
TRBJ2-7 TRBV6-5 CASSYSAGGESYEQYF